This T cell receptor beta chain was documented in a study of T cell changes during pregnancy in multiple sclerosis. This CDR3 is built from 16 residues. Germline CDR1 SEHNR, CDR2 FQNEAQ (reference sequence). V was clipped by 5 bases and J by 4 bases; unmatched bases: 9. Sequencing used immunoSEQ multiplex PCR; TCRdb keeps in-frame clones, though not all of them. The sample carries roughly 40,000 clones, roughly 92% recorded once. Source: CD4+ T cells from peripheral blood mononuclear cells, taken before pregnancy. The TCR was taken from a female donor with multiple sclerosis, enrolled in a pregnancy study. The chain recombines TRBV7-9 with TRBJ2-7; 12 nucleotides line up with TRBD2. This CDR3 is CASSTGLAGKKYEQYF. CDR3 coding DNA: TGTGCCAGCAGCACGGGACTAGCGGGTAAAAAGTACGAGCAGTACTTC. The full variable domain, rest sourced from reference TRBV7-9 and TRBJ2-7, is DTGVSQNPRHKITKRGQNVTFRCDPISEHNRLYWYRQTLGQGPEFLTYFQNEAQLEKSRLLSDRFSAERPKGSFSTLEIQRTEQGDSAMYLCASSTGLAGKKYEQYFGPGTRLTVT.